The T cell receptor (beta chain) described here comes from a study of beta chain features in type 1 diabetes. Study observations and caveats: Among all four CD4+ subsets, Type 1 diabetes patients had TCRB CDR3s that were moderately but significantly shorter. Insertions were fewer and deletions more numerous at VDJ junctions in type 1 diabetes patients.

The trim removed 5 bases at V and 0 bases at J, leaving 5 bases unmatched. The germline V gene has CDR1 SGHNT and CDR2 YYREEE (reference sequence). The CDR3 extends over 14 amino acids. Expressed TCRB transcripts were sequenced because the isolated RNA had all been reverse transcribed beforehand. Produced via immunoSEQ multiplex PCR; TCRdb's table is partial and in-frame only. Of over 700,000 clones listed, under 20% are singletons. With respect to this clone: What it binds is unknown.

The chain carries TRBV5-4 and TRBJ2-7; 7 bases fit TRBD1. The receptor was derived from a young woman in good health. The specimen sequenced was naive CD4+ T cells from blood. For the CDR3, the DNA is TGTGCCAGCAGACGGGACAGTAGCTCCTACGAGCAGTACTTC. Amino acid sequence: CASRRDSSSYEQYF.